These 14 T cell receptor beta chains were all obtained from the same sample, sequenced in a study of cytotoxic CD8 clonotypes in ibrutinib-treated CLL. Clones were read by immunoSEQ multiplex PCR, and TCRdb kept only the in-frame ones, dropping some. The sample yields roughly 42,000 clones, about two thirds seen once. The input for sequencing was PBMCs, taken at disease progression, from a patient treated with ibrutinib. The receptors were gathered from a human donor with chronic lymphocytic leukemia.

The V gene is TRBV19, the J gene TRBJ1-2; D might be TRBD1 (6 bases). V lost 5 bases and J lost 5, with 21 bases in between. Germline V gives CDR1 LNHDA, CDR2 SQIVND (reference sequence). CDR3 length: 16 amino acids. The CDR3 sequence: CASSVLVSGGGYGYTF. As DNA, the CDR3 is TGTGCCAGTAGTGTGTTGGTATCCGGGGGCGGATATGGCTACACCTTC.

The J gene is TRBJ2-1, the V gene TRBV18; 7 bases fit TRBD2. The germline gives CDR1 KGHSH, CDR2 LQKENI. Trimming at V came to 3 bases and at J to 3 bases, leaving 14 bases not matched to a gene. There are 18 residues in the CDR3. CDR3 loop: CASSPGREFNLDYNEQFF. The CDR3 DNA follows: TGTGCCAGCTCACCGGGGCGGGAGTTTAACTTGGACTACAATGAGCAGTTCTTC.

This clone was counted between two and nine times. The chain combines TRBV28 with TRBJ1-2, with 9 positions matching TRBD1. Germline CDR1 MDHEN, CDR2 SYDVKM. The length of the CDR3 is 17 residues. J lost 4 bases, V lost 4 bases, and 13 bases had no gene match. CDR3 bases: TGTGCCAGCAGTTCGCTTGACGGTTCGGGACAGGGCTATGGCTACACCTTC. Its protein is CASSSLDGSGQGYGYTF.

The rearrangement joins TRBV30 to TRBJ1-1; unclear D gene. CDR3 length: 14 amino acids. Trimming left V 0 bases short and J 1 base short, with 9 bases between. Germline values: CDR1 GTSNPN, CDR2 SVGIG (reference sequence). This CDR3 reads CAWSVRAENTEAFF. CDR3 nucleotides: TGTGCCTGGAGTGTCCGCGCGGAGAACACTGAAGCTTTCTTT.

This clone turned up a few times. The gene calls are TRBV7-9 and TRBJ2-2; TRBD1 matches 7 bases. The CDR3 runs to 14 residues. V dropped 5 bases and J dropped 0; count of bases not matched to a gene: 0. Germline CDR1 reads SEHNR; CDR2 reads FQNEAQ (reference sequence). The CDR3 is CASSTGANTGELFF. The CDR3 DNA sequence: TGTGCCAGCAGCACAGGGGCGAACACCGGGGAGCTGTTTTTT.

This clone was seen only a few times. As DNA, the CDR3 is TGTGCCAGCTCACCGGGGACAGGTATGCATTTT. It specifies CASSPGTGMHF. V gene TRBV18 combines with J gene TRBJ1-5, with 8 positions matching TRBD1. The CDR3 extends over 11 amino acids. Per the germline V gene, CDR1 is KGHSH and CDR2 is LQKENI. V gave up 3 bases and J gave up 15 bases; unmatched junction bases: 4.

This chain's CDR3 is CASGLSRTGPQETQYF. DNA of the CDR3: TGTGCTAGTGGTTTGTCGCGGACAGGGCCGCAAGAGACCCAGTACTTC. The chain recombines TRBV12-5 with TRBJ2-5, with TRBD1 matching over 8 bases. V was clipped by 2 bases and J by 2 bases; unmatched bases: 7. The germline V gene has CDR1 LGHNT and CDR2 FRNRAP. The CDR3 length is 16 residues.

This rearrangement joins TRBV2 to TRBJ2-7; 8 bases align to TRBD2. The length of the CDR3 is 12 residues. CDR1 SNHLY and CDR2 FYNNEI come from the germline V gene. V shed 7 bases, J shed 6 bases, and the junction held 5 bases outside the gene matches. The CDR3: CASTAGVSEQYF. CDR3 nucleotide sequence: TGTGCCAGCACAGCGGGAGTGAGCGAGCAGTACTTC.

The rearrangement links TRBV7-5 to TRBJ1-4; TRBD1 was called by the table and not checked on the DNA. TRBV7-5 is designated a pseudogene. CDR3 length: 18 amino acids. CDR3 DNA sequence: TGTGCCAGAAGCTTAACGGATGTGCACAGGGCGACTAATGAAAAACTGTTTTTT. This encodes CARSLTDVHRATNEKLFF.

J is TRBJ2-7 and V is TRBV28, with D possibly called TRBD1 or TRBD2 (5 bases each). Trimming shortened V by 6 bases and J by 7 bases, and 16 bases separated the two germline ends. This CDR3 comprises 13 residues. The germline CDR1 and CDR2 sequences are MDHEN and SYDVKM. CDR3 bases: TGTGCCAGCAGCCCACGCCCGGGACCAGAGCAGTACTTC. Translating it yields CASSPRPGPEQYF.

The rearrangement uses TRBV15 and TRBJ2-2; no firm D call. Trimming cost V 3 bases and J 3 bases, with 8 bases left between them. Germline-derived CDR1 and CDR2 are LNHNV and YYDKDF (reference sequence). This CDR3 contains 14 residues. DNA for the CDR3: TGTGCCACCAGCAGGGGGTTCGACACCGGGGAGCTGTTTTTT. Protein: CATSRGFDTGELFF.

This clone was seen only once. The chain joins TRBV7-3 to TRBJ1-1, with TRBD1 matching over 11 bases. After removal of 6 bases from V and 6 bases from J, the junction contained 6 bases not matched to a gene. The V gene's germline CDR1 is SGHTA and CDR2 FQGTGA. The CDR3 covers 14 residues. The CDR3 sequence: CASRAGQGEAEAFF. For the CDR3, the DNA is TGTGCCAGCAGGGCGGGACAGGGGGAAGCTGAAGCTTTCTTT.

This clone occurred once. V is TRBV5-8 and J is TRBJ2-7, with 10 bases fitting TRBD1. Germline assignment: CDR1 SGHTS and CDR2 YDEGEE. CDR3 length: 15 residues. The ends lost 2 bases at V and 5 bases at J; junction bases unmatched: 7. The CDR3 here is CASSFMGQGINEQYF. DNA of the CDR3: TGTGCCAGCAGCTTTATGGGACAGGGGATCAACGAGCAGTACTTC. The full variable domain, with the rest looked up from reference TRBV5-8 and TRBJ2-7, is EAGVTQSPTHLIKTRGQQATLRCSPISGHTSVYWYQQALGLGLQFLLWYDEGEERNRGNFPPRFSGRQFPNYSSELNVNALELEDSALYLCASSFMGQGINEQYFGPGTRLTVT.

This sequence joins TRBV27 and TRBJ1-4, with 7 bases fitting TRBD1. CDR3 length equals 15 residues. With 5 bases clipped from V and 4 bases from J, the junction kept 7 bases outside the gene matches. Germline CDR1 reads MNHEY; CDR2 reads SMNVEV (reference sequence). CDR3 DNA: TGTGCCAGCAGTAAACGGGACAGAGATAATGAAAAACTGTTTTTT. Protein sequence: CASSKRDRDNEKLFF.